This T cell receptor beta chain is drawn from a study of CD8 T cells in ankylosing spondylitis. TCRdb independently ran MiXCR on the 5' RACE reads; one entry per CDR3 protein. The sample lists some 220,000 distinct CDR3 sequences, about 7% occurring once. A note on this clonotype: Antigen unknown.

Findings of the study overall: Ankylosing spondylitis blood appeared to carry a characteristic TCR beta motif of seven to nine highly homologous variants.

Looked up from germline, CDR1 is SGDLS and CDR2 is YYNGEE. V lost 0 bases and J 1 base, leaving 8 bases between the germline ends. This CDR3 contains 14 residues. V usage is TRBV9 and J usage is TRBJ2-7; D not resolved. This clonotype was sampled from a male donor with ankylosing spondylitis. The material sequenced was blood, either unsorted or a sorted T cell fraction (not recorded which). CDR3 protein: CASSVGSGSYEQYF. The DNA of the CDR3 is TGTGCCAGCAGCGTAGGGTCTGGATCCTACGAGCAGTACTTC.